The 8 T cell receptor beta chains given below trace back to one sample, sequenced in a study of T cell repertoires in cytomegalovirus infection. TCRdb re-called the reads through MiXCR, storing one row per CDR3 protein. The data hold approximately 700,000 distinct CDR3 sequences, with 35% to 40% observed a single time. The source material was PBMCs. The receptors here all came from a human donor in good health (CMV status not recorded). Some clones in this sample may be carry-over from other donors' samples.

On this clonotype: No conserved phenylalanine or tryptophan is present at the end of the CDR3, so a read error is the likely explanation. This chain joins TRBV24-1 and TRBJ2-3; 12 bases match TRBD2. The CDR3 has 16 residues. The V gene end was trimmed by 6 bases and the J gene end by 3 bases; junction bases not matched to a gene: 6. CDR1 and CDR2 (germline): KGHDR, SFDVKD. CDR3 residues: CATSTSGRRGTDTQYL. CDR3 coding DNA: TGTGCCACCAGTACTAGCGGGAGGAGGGGTACAGATACGCAGTATTTG.

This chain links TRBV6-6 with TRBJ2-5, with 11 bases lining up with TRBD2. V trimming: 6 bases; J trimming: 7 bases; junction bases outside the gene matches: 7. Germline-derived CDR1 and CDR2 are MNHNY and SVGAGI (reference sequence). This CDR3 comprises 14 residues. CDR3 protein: CASSATSGIVTQYF. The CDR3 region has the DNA TGTGCCAGCAGCGCGACTAGCGGGATAGTGACCCAGTACTTC.

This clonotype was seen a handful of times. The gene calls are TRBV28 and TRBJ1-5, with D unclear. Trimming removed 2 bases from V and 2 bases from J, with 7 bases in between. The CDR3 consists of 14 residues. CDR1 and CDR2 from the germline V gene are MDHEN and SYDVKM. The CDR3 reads CASSLLRGNQPQHF. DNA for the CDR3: TGTGCCAGCAGTTTACTTAGGGGCAATCAGCCCCAGCATTTT. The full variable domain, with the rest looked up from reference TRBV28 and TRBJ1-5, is DVKVTQSSRYLVKRTGEKVFLECVQDMDHENMFWYRQDPGLGLRLIYFSYDVKMKEKGDIPEGYSVSREKKERFSLILESASTNQTSMYLCASSLLRGNQPQHFGDGTRLSIL.

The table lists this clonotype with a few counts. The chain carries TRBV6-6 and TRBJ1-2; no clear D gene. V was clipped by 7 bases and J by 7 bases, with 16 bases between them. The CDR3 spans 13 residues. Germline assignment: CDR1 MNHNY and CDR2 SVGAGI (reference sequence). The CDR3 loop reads CASITSVTSGYTF. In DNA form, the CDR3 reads TGTGCCAGCATTACCTCGGTTACAAGTGGCTACACCTTC.

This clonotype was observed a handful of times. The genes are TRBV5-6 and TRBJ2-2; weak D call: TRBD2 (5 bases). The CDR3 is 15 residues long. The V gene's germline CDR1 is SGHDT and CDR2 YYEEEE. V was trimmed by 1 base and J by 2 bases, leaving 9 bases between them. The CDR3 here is CASSLIGGNTGELFF. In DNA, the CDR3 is TGTGCCAGCAGCTTGATCGGAGGAAACACCGGGGAGCTGTTTTTT.

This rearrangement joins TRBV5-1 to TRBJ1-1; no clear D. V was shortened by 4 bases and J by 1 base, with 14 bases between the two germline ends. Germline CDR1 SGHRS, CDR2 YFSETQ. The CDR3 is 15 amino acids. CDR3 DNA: TGCGCCAGCAGCCGAGCTCTTGAAAGGAACACTGAAGCTTTCTTT. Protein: CASSRALERNTEAFF.

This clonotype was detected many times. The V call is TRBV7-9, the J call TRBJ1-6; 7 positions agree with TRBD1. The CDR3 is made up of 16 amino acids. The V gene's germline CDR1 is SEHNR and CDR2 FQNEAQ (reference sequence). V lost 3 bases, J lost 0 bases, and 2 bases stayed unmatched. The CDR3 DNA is TGTGCCAGCAGCTTGACAGGGAGCTCCTATAATTCACCCCTCCACTTT. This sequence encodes CASSLTGSSYNSPLHF.

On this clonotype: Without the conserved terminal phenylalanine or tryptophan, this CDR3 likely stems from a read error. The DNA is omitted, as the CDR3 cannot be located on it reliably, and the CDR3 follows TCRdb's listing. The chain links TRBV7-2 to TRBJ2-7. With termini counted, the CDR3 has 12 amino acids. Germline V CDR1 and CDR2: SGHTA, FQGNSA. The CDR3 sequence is CASIPSSSEQSC.